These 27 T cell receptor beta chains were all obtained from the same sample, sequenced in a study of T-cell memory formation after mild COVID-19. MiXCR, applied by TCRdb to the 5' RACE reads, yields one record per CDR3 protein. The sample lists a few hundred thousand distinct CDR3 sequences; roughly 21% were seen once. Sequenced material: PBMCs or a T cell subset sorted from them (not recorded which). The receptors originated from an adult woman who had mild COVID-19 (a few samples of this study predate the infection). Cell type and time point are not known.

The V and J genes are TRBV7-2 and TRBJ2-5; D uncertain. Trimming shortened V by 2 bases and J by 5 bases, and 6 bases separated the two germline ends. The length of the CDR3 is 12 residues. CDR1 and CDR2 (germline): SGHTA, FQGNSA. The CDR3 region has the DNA TGTGCCAGCAGCTTACTGGCGGAGACCCAGTACTTC. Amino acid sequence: CASSLLAETQYF.

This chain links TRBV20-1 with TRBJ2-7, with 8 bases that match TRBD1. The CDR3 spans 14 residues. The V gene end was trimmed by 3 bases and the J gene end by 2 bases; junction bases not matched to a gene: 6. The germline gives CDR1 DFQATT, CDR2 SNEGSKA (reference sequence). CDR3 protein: CSARSRTGTYEQYF. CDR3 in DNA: TGCAGTGCTAGGAGCCGGACAGGGACCTACGAGCAGTACTTC.

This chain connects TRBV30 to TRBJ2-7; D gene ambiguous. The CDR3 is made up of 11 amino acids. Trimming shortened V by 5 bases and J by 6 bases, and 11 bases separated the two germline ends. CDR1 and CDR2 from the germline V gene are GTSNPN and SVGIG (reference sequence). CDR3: CAWGSLGEQYF. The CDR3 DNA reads TGTGCCTGGGGTTCTCTGGGCGAGCAGTACTTC.

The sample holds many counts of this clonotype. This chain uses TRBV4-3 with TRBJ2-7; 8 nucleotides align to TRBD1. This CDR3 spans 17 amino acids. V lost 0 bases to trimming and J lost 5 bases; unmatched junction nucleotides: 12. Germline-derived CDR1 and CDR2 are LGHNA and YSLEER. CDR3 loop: CASSQDGQGAFGNEQYF. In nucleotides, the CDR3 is TGCGCCAGCAGCCAAGACGGGCAGGGGGCCTTTGGGAACGAGCAGTACTTC.

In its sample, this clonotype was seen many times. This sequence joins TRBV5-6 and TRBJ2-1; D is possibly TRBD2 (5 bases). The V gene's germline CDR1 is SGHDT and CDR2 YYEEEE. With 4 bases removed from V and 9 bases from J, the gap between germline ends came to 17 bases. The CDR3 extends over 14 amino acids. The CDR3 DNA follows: TGTGCCAGCAGCGCGGGTAGCAGTCTGGTTGAGCAGTTCTTC. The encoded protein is CASSAGSSLVEQFF.

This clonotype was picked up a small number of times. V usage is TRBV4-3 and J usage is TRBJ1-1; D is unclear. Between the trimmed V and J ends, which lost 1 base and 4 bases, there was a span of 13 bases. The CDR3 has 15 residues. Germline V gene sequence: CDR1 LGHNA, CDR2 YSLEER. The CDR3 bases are TGCGCCAGCAGCCAAGTAGGAGTGGCGGGCACTGAAGCTTTCTTT. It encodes CASSQVGVAGTEAFF.

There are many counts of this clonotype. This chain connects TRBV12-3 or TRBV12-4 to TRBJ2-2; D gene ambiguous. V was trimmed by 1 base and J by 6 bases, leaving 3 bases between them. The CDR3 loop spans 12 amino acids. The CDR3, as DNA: TGTGCCAGCAGTTTAGTCTCCGGGGAGCTGTTTTTT. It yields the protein CASSLVSGELFF.

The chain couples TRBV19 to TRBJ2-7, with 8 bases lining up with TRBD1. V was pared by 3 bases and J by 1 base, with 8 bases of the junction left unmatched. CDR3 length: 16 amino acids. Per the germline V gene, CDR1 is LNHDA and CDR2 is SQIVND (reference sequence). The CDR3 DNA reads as TGTGCCAGTAGTATGAACCGGGACAGGCCTTCCTACGAGCAGTACTTC. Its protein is CASSMNRDRPSYEQYF.

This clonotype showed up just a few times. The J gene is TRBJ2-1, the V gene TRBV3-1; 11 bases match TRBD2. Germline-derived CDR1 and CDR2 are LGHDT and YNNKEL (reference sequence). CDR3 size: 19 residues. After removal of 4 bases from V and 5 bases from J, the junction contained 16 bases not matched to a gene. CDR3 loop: CASSPWKLAGAVTHNEQFF. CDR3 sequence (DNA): TGTGCCAGCAGCCCTTGGAAACTAGCGGGGGCCGTTACGCACAATGAGCAGTTCTTC.

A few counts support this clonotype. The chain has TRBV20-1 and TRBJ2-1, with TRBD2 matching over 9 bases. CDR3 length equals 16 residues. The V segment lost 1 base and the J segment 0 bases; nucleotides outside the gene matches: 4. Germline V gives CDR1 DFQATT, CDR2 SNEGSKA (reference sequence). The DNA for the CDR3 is TGCAGTGCTAGAGTCCTAGCGGGGAGCTCCTACAATGAGCAGTTCTTC. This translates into CSARVLAGSSYNEQFF.

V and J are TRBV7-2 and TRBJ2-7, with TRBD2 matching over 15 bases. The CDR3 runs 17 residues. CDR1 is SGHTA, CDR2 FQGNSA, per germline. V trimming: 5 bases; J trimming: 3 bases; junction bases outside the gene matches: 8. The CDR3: CASSEGLAGGPGYEQYF. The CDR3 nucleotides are TGTGCCAGCAGCGAAGGACTAGCGGGGGGGCCAGGCTACGAGCAGTACTTC.

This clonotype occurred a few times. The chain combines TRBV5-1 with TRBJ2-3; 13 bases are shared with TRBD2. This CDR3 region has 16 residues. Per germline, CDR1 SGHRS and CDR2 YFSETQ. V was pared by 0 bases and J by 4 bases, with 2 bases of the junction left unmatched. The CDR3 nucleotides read TGCGCCAGCAGCTTGGGACTAGCGGGAGGAGCAGATACGCAGTATTTT. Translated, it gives CASSLGLAGGADTQYF.

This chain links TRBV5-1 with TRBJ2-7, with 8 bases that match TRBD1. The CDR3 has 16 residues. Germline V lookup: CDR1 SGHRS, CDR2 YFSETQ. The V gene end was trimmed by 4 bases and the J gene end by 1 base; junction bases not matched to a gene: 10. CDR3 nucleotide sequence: TGCGCCAGCAGCGATCGGACAGGGCGAGGATCCTACGAGCAGTACTTC. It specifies CASSDRTGRGSYEQYF. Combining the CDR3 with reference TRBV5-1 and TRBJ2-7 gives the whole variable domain KAGVTQTPRYLIKTRGQQVTLSCSPISGHRSVSWYQQTPGQGLQFLFEYFSETQRNKGNFPGRFSGRQFSNSRSEMNVSTLELGDSALYLCASSDRTGRGSYEQYFGPGTRLTVT.

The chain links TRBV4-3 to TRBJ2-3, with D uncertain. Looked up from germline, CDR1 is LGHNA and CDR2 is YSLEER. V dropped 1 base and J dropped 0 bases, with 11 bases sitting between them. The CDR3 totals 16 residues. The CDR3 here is CASSQATTSSTDTQYF. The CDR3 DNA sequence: TGCGCCAGCAGCCAAGCCACTACATCTAGCACAGATACGCAGTATTTT.

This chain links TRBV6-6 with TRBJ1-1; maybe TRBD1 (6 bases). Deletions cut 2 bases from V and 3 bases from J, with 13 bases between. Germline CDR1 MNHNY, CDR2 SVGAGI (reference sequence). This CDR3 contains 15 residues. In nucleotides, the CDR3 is TGTGCCAGCAGTTACCAGGCCGGGGGCCACACTGAAGCTTTCTTT. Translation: CASSYQAGGHTEAFF.

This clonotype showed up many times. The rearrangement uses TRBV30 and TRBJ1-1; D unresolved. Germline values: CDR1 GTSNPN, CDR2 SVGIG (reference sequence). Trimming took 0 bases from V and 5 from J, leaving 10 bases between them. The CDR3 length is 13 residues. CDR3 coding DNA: TGTGCCTGGAGTGTAATTGACGGTACTGAAGCTTTCTTT. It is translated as CAWSVIDGTEAFF.

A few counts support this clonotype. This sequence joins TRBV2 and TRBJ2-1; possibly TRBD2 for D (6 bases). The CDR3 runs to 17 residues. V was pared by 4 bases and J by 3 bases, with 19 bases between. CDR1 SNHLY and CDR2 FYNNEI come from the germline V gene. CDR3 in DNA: TGTGCCAGCAGTGCCCAACTACCGGGACTGGTCTACAATGAGCAGTTCTTC. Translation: CASSAQLPGLVYNEQFF.

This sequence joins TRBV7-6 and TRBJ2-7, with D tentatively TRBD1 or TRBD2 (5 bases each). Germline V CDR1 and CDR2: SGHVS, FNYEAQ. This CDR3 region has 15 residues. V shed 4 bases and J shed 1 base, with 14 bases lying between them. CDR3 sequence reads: CASSSGPSWSYEQYF. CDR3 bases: TGTGCCAGCAGCTCGGGACCTTCATGGTCCTACGAGCAGTACTTC.

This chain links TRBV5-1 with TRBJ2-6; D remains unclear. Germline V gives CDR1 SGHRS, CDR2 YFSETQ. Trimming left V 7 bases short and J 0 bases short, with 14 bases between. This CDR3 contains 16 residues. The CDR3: CASGPLPSSGANVLTF. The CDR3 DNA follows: TGCGCCAGCGGCCCCCTGCCGTCCTCTGGGGCCAACGTCCTGACTTTC.

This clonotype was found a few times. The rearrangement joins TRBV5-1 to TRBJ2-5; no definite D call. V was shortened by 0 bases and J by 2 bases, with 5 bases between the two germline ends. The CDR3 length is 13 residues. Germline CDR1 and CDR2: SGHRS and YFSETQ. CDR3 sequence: CASSLDTQETQYF. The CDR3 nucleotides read TGCGCCAGCAGCTTGGACACTCAAGAGACCCAGTACTTC.

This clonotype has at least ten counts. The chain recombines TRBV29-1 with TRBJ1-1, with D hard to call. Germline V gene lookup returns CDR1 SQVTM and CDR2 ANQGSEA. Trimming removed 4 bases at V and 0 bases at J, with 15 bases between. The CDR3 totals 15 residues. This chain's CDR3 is CSVVIRAGLNTEAFF. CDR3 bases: TGCAGCGTTGTCATCCGGGCAGGACTGAACACTGAAGCTTTCTTT.

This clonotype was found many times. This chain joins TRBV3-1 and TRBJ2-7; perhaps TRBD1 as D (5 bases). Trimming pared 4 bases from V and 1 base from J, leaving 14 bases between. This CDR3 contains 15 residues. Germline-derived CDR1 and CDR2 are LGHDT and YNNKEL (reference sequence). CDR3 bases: TGTGCCAGCAGCCTTCCGCAGGGCAAGTCCTACGAGCAGTACTTC. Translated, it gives CASSLPQGKSYEQYF.

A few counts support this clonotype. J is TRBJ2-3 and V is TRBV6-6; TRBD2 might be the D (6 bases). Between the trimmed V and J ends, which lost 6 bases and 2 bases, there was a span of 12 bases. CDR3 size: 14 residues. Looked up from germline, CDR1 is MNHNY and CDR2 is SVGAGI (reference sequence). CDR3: CASRSGRPTDTQYF. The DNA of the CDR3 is TGTGCCAGCAGATCCGGGAGACCCACAGATACGCAGTATTTT.

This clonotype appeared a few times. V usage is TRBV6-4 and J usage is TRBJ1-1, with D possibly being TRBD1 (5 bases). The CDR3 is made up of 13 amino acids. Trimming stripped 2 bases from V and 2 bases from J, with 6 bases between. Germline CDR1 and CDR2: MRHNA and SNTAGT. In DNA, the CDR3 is TGTGCCAGCAGTGACCGGGACAACACTGAAGCTTTCTTT. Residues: CASSDRDNTEAFF.

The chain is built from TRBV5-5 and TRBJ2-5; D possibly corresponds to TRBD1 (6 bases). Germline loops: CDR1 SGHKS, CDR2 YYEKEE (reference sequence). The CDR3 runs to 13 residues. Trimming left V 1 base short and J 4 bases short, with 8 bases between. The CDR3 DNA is TGTGCCAGCAGCTTGTTAGGGGGAGAGACCCAGTACTTC. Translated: CASSLLGGETQYF.

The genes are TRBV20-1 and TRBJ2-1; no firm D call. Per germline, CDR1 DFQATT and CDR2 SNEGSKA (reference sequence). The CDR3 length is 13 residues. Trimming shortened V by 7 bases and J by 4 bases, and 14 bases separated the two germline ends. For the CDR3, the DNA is TGCAGTGTCGAGAGAGTCAGGTACAATGAGCAGTTCTTC. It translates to CSVERVRYNEQFF.

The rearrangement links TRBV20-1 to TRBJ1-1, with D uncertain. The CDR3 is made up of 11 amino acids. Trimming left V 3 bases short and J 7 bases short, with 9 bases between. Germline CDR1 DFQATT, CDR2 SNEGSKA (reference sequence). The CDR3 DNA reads TGCAGTGCTAGCGACGGCCATGAAGCTTTCTTT. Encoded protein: CSASDGHEAFF.